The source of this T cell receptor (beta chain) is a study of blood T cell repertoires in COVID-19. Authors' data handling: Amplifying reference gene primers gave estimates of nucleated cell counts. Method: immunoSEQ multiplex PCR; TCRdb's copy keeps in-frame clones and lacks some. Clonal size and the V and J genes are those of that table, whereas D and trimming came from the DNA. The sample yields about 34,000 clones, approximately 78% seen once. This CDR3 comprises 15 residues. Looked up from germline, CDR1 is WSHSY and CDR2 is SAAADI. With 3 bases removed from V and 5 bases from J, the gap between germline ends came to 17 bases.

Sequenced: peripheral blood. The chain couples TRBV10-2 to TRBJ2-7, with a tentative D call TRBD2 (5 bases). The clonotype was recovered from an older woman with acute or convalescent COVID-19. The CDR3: CASSERVAVGNEQYF. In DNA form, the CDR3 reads TGCGCCAGCAGTGAACGGGTAGCTGTCGGGAACGAGCAGTACTTC.